The 17 T cell receptor beta chains listed next were all sequenced from one sample in a study of T cells after somatic rescue of genetic block. Measured with immunoSEQ multiplex PCR; TCRdb has only the in-frame clones, and not every one. Of under 150,000 clones in the sample, 80% to 95% were seen once. Specimen: peripheral blood mononuclear cells (PBMCs). The receptors were gathered from a woman under 30.

This clone appeared a few times. The chain combines TRBV9 with TRBJ1-3, with no clear D. Germline loops: CDR1 SGDLS, CDR2 YYNGEE. There are 14 residues in the CDR3. The V gene lost 4 bases and the J gene lost 3 bases, with 11 bases spanning the gap. Here the CDR3 reads CASSPSSSGNTIYF. The CDR3 region has the DNA TGTGCCAGCAGCCCATCATCGAGTGGAAACACCATATATTTT.

This chain uses TRBV5-1 with TRBJ2-3; no clear D. The V gene's germline CDR1 is SGHRS and CDR2 YFSETQ. The V end was cut by 0 bases, the J end by 0 bases, with 5 bases between. The CDR3 is made up of 14 amino acids. The CDR3 protein is CASSLGASTDTQYF. In DNA, the CDR3 is TGCGCCAGCAGCTTGGGAGCGAGCACAGATACGCAGTATTTT.

The chain has TRBV11-2 and TRBJ2-7, with D possibly TRBD1 on 7 matching bases. Germline lookup yields CDR1 SGHAT and CDR2 FQNNGV. The CDR3 sequence is 14 residues long. Trimming left V 5 bases short and J 5 bases short, with 16 bases between. In DNA form, the CDR3 reads TGTGCCAGCAGCCGTAACCAGGGGGGAAACGAGCAGTACTTC. It encodes CASSRNQGGNEQYF.

The V gene is TRBV18, the J gene TRBJ2-7, with D perhaps TRBD2 (7 bases). This CDR3 is built from 17 residues. Germline CDR1 is KGHSH and CDR2 is LQKENI. V dropped 2 bases and J dropped 0 bases, with 17 bases sitting between them. This CDR3 is CASSPMIRRGLSYEQYF. CDR3 in DNA: TGTGCCAGCTCACCAATGATTCGGCGGGGGCTCTCCTACGAGCAGTACTTC.

The count of this clone is one. The rearrangement links TRBV30 to TRBJ1-2; the D is unclear. The length of the CDR3 is 14 residues. Germline V gives CDR1 GTSNPN, CDR2 SVGIG (reference sequence). The germline V and J ends were trimmed by 4 bases and 8 bases, with 20 bases remaining between them. The CDR3 protein is CAWKRPDGTGGYTF. In nucleotides, the CDR3 is TGTGCCTGGAAGCGCCCGGACGGTACGGGCGGCTACACCTTC.

The V and J genes are TRBV11-2 and TRBJ2-3, with TRBD2 matching over 7 bases. With 8 bases clipped from V and 3 bases from J, the junction kept 8 bases outside the gene matches. CDR1 and CDR2 (germline): SGHAT, FQNNGV. CDR3 length equals 14 residues. The CDR3: CASWGGGGTDTQYF. The CDR3 region has the DNA TGTGCCAGCTGGGGCGGGGGAGGTACAGATACGCAGTATTTT.

The CDR3 DNA follows: TGTGCCAGCAGCTTCCGCGGATCTGAAAAACTGTTTTTT. Translating it yields CASSFRGSEKLFF. This chain links TRBV6-5 with TRBJ1-4, with unresolved D. This CDR3 spans 13 amino acids. The germline V gene has CDR1 MNHEY and CDR2 SVGAGI. The V end was cut by 6 bases, the J end by 7 bases, with 12 bases between.

J is TRBJ2-5 and V is TRBV7-8; 13 positions agree with TRBD2. After removal of 5 bases from V and 2 bases from J, the junction contained 5 bases not matched to a gene. From germline, CDR1 is SGHVS and CDR2 FQNEAQ. The CDR3 runs to 16 residues. CDR3 DNA sequence: TGTGCCAGCAGCCTTGGGACTAGCGGGGCGCAAGAGACCCAGTACTTC. It codes for CASSLGTSGAQETQYF.

The chain employs TRBV7-3 and TRBJ2-1; 9 bases map to TRBD1. Germline CDR1 reads SGHTA; CDR2 reads FQGTGA. The V segment lost 6 bases and the J segment 1 base; nucleotides outside the gene matches: 4. CDR3 size: 15 residues. This CDR3 is CASSSQGASYNEQFF. CDR3 coding DNA: TGTGCCAGCAGTTCACAGGGGGCATCCTACAATGAGCAGTTCTTC.

The V gene is TRBV4-2, the J gene TRBJ2-7, with 8 bases identical to TRBD2. Germline V CDR1 and CDR2: LGHNA, YNFKEQ. J lost 2 bases, V lost 4 bases, and 10 bases had no gene match. The CDR3 sequence is 16 residues long. The CDR3 is CASSPRDSGVPYEQYF. The CDR3 nucleotides read TGTGCCAGCAGCCCCCGGGATAGCGGGGTGCCCTACGAGCAGTACTTC.

This chain uses TRBV5-4 with TRBJ1-2, with D uncertain. Trimming stripped 4 bases from V and 8 bases from J, with 15 bases between. Germline CDR1 and CDR2: SGHNT and YYREEE (reference sequence). The CDR3 consists of 13 residues. CDR3 residues: CASSPGGIEGYTF. CDR3 DNA: TGTGCCAGCAGCCCTGGTGGAATAGAAGGCTACACCTTC.

Concerning this clone itself: Other DNA variants within this sample encode the same CDR3. In DNA, the CDR3 is TGTGCCAGCAGCCCCAGCACAGATACGCAGTATTTT. Encoded protein: CASSPSTDTQYF. V gene TRBV7-3 combines with J gene TRBJ2-3; D gene uncertain. CDR1 is SGHTA, CDR2 FQGTGA, per germline. This CDR3 has 12 amino acids. Trimming shortened V by 5 bases and J by 0 bases, and 3 bases separated the two germline ends.

This clone has only one observation. The chain carries TRBV18 and TRBJ2-5, with 7 bases identical to TRBD1. The CDR3 loop spans 16 amino acids. J gave up 1 base and V 2 bases, and 7 bases lay outside the gene matches. Per germline, CDR1 KGHSH and CDR2 LQKENI. This CDR3 is CASSPFEGAIQETQYF. DNA of the CDR3: TGTGCCAGCTCACCATTCGAGGGGGCGATCCAAGAGACCCAGTACTTC.

This sequence joins TRBV2 and TRBJ2-7, with D perhaps matching TRBD1 (6 bases). The CDR3 is 17 amino acids. CDR1 and CDR2 from the germline V gene are SNHLY and FYNNEI. Trimming removed 6 bases from V and 2 bases from J, with 23 bases in between. The CDR3 sequence is CASRGSSGTTKAYEQYF. The CDR3 bases are TGTGCCAGCAGGGGATCGTCCGGGACAACTAAAGCCTACGAGCAGTACTTC. Together with reference TRBV2 and TRBJ2-7, the CDR3 gives the full variable domain: EPEVTQTPSHQVTQMGQEVILRCVPISNHLYFYWYRQILGQKVEFLVSFYNNEISEKSEIFDDQFSVERPDGSNFTLKIRSTKLEDSAMYFCASRGSSGTTKAYEQYFGPGTRLTVT.

This chain joins TRBV27 and TRBJ1-1; D perhaps matches TRBD1 (5 bases). The CDR3 sequence is 12 residues long. Germline V gives CDR1 MNHEY, CDR2 SMNVEV (reference sequence). V lost 10 bases and J lost 5, with 14 bases in between. The chain's CDR3 is CATKRGNTEAFF. The CDR3 region has the DNA TGTGCCACCAAACGGGGGAATACTGAAGCTTTCTTT.

The J gene is TRBJ2-7, the V gene TRBV15; no definite D call. The CDR3 contains 14 residues. Germline CDR1 LNHNV, CDR2 YYDKDF (reference sequence). The V and J ends lost 1 base and 0 bases respectively, with 7 bases between them. The CDR3 DNA sequence: TGTGCCACCAGCAGAGGAACACCCTCCTACGAGCAGTACTTC. This sequence encodes CATSRGTPSYEQYF.

This clone has a single count. This rearrangement joins TRBV6-1 to TRBJ2-1, with a weak D call TRBD1 (6 bases). Trimming shortened V by 7 bases and J by 4 bases, and 11 bases separated the two germline ends. The CDR3 contains 13 residues. Germline CDR1 and CDR2: MNHNS and SASEGT. CDR3 residues: CASKRTVYNEQFF. As DNA, the CDR3 is TGTGCCAGCAAGAGGACAGTTTACAATGAGCAGTTCTTC.